The 10 T cell receptor beta chains reported below all come from one sample, sequenced in a study of blood T cell repertoires in COVID-19. Measured with immunoSEQ multiplex PCR; TCRdb has only the in-frame clones, and not every one. The sample has 10,000 to 15,000 clones, 71% seen once; the top ten hold over 5%. Sequenced sample: peripheral blood. The receptors stem from a man aged 55 to 70 with COVID-19, enrolled during active disease.

This rearrangement joins TRBV10-3 to TRBJ2-1, with 7 bases fitting TRBD1. The CDR3 is 13 amino acids. With 10 bases clipped from V and 9 bases from J, the junction kept 12 bases outside the gene matches. CDR1 is ENHRY, CDR2 SYGVKD, per germline. CDR3 in amino acids: CATNRGDEGEQFF. DNA for the CDR3: TGTGCCACCAACAGGGGTGATGAGGGTGAGCAGTTCTTC.

The chain carries TRBV12-5 and TRBJ2-7; D uncertain. CDR3 length equals 16 residues. Germline CDR1 and CDR2: LGHNT and FRNRAP. Trimming cost V 6 bases and J 0 bases, with 18 bases left between them. CDR3 loop: CASGYEVRVRSYEQYV. The CDR3 DNA reads TGTGCTAGTGGGTATGAGGTCCGGGTTCGCTCCTACGAGCAGTACGTC.

This clone appeared a few times. This chain connects TRBV24-1 to TRBJ2-2, with TRBD2 as a possible D gene (6 bases). The CDR3 has 16 amino acids. CDR1 and CDR2 from the germline V gene are KGHDR and SFDVKD. V shed 5 bases and J shed 4 bases, with 16 bases lying between them. The chain's CDR3 is CATSAWRDLGTGELFF. The CDR3 coding sequence is TGTGCCACCAGTGCCTGGAGGGATCTCGGCACCGGGGAGCTGTTTTTT.

The chain links TRBV2 to TRBJ2-1; TRBD2 matches at 9 bases. This CDR3 has 15 residues. Germline V gene data show CDR1 as SNHLY and CDR2 as FYNNEI. J lost 3 bases, V lost 4 bases, and 4 bases had no gene match. The CDR3 loop is CASSAATSGYNEQFF. CDR3 DNA: TGTGCCAGCAGTGCTGCGACTAGCGGCTACAATGAGCAGTTCTTC.

This clone was recorded a few times. CDR3 protein: CASSFGSGSGNFYYNEQFF. CDR3 sequence (DNA): TGTGCCAGCAGTTTCGGGTCGGGGTCCGGAAATTTCTACTACAATGAGCAGTTCTTC. This chain joins TRBV27 and TRBJ2-1; D may be TRBD2 (5 bases). V was pared by 3 bases and J by 3 bases, with 24 bases between. The germline CDR1 and CDR2 sequences are MNHEY and SMNVEV (reference sequence). This CDR3 region has 19 residues.

V is TRBV18 and J is TRBJ2-6; TRBD1 is a possible D gene (7 bases). CDR1 and CDR2 from the germline V gene are KGHSH and LQKENI. The V gene lost 6 bases and the J gene lost 0 bases, with 12 bases spanning the gap. This CDR3 has 16 amino acids. As DNA, the CDR3 is TGTGCCAGCTCTTCAGGGGGGAGCTCTGGGGCCAACGTCCTGACTTTC. Translation: CASSSGGSSGANVLTF.

This clone came up once. The CDR3 region is CASSYVRATYEQYF. CDR3 DNA: TGTGCCAGCAGTTACGTCAGGGCCACCTACGAGCAGTACTTC. The chain has TRBV6-5 and TRBJ2-7, with D perhaps TRBD1 (5 bases). This CDR3 region has 14 residues. V lost 2 bases, J lost 2 bases, and 10 bases lay in between. Germline V gene lookup returns CDR1 MNHEY and CDR2 SVGAGI.

This chain links TRBV3-1 (or the pseudogene TRBV3-2) with TRBJ2-3, with 11 bases matching TRBD2. The CDR3 contains 15 residues. The germline V gene has CDR1 LGHDT and CDR2 YNNKEL (reference sequence). The trim removed 6 bases at V and 3 bases at J, leaving 5 bases unmatched. The CDR3 region is CASRAGTSGTDTQYF. In nucleotides, the CDR3 is TGTGCCAGCAGGGCAGGGACTAGCGGAACAGATACGCAGTATTTT.

The chain links TRBV23-1 to TRBJ2-7; a weak D match, TRBD1 (5 bases). TRBV23-1 is sorted into the ORF group, with uncertain function. The CDR3 runs to 16 residues. V was pared by 4 bases and J by 1 base, with 17 bases between. In DNA, the CDR3 is TGCGCCAGCAGTCCGCCTCAGGGTCCCCTTTCCTACGAGCAGTACGTC. Its protein product is CASSPPQGPLSYEQYV.

The chain has TRBV24-1 and TRBJ2-1, with 9 bases identical to TRBD1. This CDR3 is built from 15 residues. Germline lookup yields CDR1 KGHDR and CDR2 SFDVKD. Trimming removed 3 bases from V and 8 bases from J; junction bases left unmatched: 7. The CDR3 DNA sequence: TGTGCCACCAGTGATGGGACAGGGTGGTTGGATGAGCAGTTCTTC. Protein: CATSDGTGWLDEQFF.